This T cell receptor delta chain was identified during a study of Vδ1+ human thymocytes. Study observations and caveats: Unlike peripheral blood Vdelta1+ controls, thymic delta-chain sequences included 20% to 25% Vdelta2 and few Vdelta3. Highly polyclonal TRG and TRD repertoires with Gaussian CDR3 length distributions appeared in thymus. Bulk data may be misread because of unexpected Vdelta2 sequences.

As concerns this clone: Its antigen is still unknown. With only one base between it and a far larger clone, this is likely a read error.

Thymocytes were sorted as CD3+ TCRVdelta1+ TCRVdelta2- after alphabeta T cell depletion. CDR3 size: 17 residues. Per germline, CDR1 GEAIGNYY and CDR2 EKD. Extracted RNA was reverse transcribed into cDNA. The CDR3 regions were amplified by multiplex PCR from V-gene primers to a constant-region primer. With CATT, TCRdb re-called clones from the multiplex PCR reads. The sample has around 26,000 delta-chain clones; less than 30% are singletons. The sample comprised Vdelta1+ gamma-delta thymocytes from the thymus. Subset meaning: FACS-sorted CD3+ TCRalphabeta- TCRVdelta1+ TCRVdelta2- thymocytes. The origin of this receptor is a boy in the first two years of life who had congenital heart surgery. The J gene is TRDJ1, the V gene TRDV2, with 9 bases fitting TRDD3. Here the CDR3 DNA reads TGTGCCTGTGGCACCGCTACTGGGGGAACGTACACCGATAAACTCATCTTT. Translation gives CACGTATGGTYTDKLIF.